This T cell receptor (beta chain) was sequenced for a study of graft-versus-host responses after intestinal transplantation. Study conclusions and caveats: Association was observed between peak circulating GvH clone levels and early post-transplant HvG declines.

This clone appeared a few times. TCRdb keeps only in-frame clones here, not all; method: immunoSEQ multiplex PCR. The sample gives approximately 20,000 clones, 35% to 40% of which show up once; approximately 0.84% is in the top ten. The ends lost 3 bases at V and 4 bases at J; junction bases unmatched: 2. The CDR3 extends over 14 amino acids. The germline CDR1 and CDR2 sequences are LNHDA and SQIVND (reference sequence). Co-plated with 200,000 CFSE-labeled responder cells were 200,000 irradiated, violet-dye-labeled stimulator cells. A sort after the reaction isolated proliferating CFSE-low CD3+CD4+ and CD3+CD8+ responders.

The chain recombines TRBV19 with TRBJ1-2, with 10 positions matching TRBD1. The sequence came from a human patient who received an intestinal transplant. The sample in question was alloreactive CD4+ T cells from a mixed lymphocyte reaction culture, obtained before intestinal transplant. Sample subset: CFSE-low proliferating T cells sorted from roughly 6-day pre-transplant mixed lymphocyte reaction (GvH or HvG direction). The DNA for the CDR3 is TGTGCCAGTAGTATCCGGACAGGGGGCTATGGCTACACCTTC. Translated: CASSIRTGGYGYTF. The full variable domain, in which reference TRBV19 and TRBJ1-2 provide the parts outside the CDR3, is DGGITQSPKYLFRKEGQNVTLSCEQNLNHDAMYWYRQDPGQGLRLIYYSQIVNDFQKGDIAEGYSVSREKKESFPLTVTSAQKNPTAFYLCASSIRTGGYGYTFGSGTRLTVV.